The 19 T cell receptor beta chains given below trace back to one sample, sequenced in a study of cytomegalovirus exposure and HLA in healthy donors. Primers: 60 Vbeta forward and 13 Jbeta reverse. The repertoire was sequenced with immunoSEQ multiplex PCR; TCRdb's copy has only in-frame clones and lacks some. The sample includes roughly 160,000 clones, about 71% seen only once; the top ten take under 3.5%. The sequenced material came from PBMCs. These receptors all stem from a woman aged 25-40 years in good health and CMV-seronegative.

The chain combines TRBV10-3 with TRBJ1-1, with D perhaps TRBD1 (5 bases). V shed 1 base and J shed 7 bases, with 13 bases lying between them. CDR1 and CDR2 from the germline V gene are ENHRY and SYGVKD. This CDR3 comprises 14 residues. The CDR3 DNA reads as TGTGCCATCAGTGAGTGGGGCGGGGCAGGTGAAGCTTTCTTT. This codes for CAISEWGGAGEAFF.

The chain couples TRBV9 to TRBJ2-7; 7 bases align to TRBD1. J was trimmed by 7 bases and V by 3 bases; bases with no gene match: 10. This CDR3 has 14 residues. Germline V gene lookup returns CDR1 SGDLS and CDR2 YYNGEE. The CDR3 loop is CASSASTGAQEQYF. In DNA, the CDR3 is TGTGCCAGCAGCGCCAGTACAGGGGCCCAAGAGCAGTACTTC. The full variable domain, its missing parts supplied by reference TRBV9 and TRBJ2-7, is DSGVTQTPKHLITATGQRVTLRCSPRSGDLSVYWYQQSLDQGLQFLIQYYNGEERAKGNILERFSAQQFPDLHSELNLSSLELGDSALYFCASSASTGAQEQYFGPGTRLTVT.

The chain has TRBV10-3 and TRBJ1-1, with TRBD1 as a possible D gene (6 bases). V was clipped by 4 bases and J by 6 bases, with 12 bases between them. The germline CDR1 and CDR2 sequences are ENHRY and SYGVKD. CDR3 length: 13 residues. The CDR3 nucleotides read TGTGCCATCAGTGGAGGGGGAAGTTCTGAAGCTTTCTTT. Its translation: CAISGGGSSEAFF.

This clone was counted only a few times. This chain connects TRBV7-9 to TRBJ1-4; tentatively, D is TRBD1 (5 bases). Trimming shortened V by 1 base and J by 1 base, and 13 bases separated the two germline ends. The CDR3 contains 17 residues. The germline V gene encodes CDR1 SEHNR and CDR2 FQNEAQ (reference sequence). The CDR3 reads CASSLGWGGRTNEKLFF. Written as DNA, the CDR3 is TGTGCCAGCAGCTTAGGATGGGGCGGGAGAACTAATGAAAAACTGTTTTTT.

The chain joins TRBV5-4 to TRBJ2-7, with 8 bases matching TRBD1. The CDR3 sequence is 16 residues long. V was clipped by 2 bases and J by 1 base; unmatched bases: 8. The V gene's germline CDR1 is SGHNT and CDR2 YYREEE (reference sequence). The CDR3 spells CASSFKGTGNSYEQYF. Written as DNA, the CDR3 is TGTGCCAGCAGCTTCAAAGGGACAGGAAATTCCTACGAGCAGTACTTC. Full variable domain (outside the CDR3, taken from reference TRBV5-4 and TRBJ2-7): ETGVTQSPTHLIKTRGQQVTLRCSSQSGHNTVSWYQQALGQGPQFIFQYYREEENGRGNFPPRFSGLQFPNYSSELNVNALELDDSALYLCASSFKGTGNSYEQYFGPGTRLTVT.

J is TRBJ2-7 and V is TRBV2; perhaps TRBD1 as D (6 bases). The germline V gene encodes CDR1 SNHLY and CDR2 FYNNEI. The CDR3 runs to 12 residues. Trimming shortened V by 6 bases and J by 7 bases, and 13 bases separated the two germline ends. This chain's CDR3 is CASRQGQGEQYF. The CDR3 nucleotides read TGTGCCAGCAGACAGGGCCAAGGGGAGCAGTACTTC.

This rearrangement joins TRBV30 to TRBJ2-7; 7 nucleotides line up with TRBD1. Losses at the gene ends were 2 bases for V and 3 bases for J; bases not matched to a gene: 4. Germline loops: CDR1 GTSNPN, CDR2 SVGIG (reference sequence). This CDR3 is 13 amino acids long. The CDR3 sequence is CAWSLQGNYEQYF. The DNA of the CDR3 is TGTGCCTGGAGTCTACAGGGGAACTACGAGCAGTACTTC.

This chain joins TRBV6-5 and TRBJ1-1; perhaps TRBD1 as D (5 bases). Trimming pared 4 bases from V and 2 bases from J, leaving 8 bases between. Germline V gives CDR1 MNHEY, CDR2 SVGAGI. The CDR3 consists of 13 residues. The CDR3 DNA sequence: TGTGCCAGCAGTTCCAGGGTTAACACTGAAGCTTTCTTT. Translating it yields CASSSRVNTEAFF.

This chain connects TRBV7-2 to TRBJ2-7; D is possibly TRBD2 (5 bases). V shed 1 base and J shed 4 bases, with 8 bases lying between them. The CDR3 has 13 amino acids. From germline, CDR1 is SGHTA and CDR2 FQGNSA. The CDR3 DNA reads TGTGCCAGCAGCTTAGTTCGGGGTTACGAGCAGTACTTC. Amino acid sequence: CASSLVRGYEQYF.

The chain links TRBV28 to TRBJ1-6, with 11 nucleotides matching TRBD1. V lost 0 bases, J lost 9 bases, and 1 base stayed unmatched. In germline, CDR1 is MDHEN, CDR2 SYDVKM. This CDR3 is 15 amino acids long. DNA for the CDR3: TGTGCCAGCAGTTTATGGGGGACAGGGGGTTCACCCCTCCACTTT. Translating it yields CASSLWGTGGSPLHF.

In this sample, this clone turned up once. The chain employs TRBV14 and TRBJ2-3, with 10 bases identical to TRBD2. Germline V gene sequence: CDR1 SGHDN, CDR2 FVKESK. The CDR3 is 15 residues long. V dropped 2 bases and J dropped 3; count of bases not matched to a gene: 2. CDR3 residues: CASSQLAGETDTQYF. The DNA for the CDR3 is TGTGCCAGCAGCCAACTAGCGGGGGAAACAGATACGCAGTATTTT.

This clone appeared a single time. The rearrangement uses TRBV13 and TRBJ1-2; D may be TRBD1 (6 bases). Trimming removed 3 bases at V and 2 bases at J, with 13 bases between. Germline V CDR1 and CDR2: PRHDT, FYEKMQ (reference sequence). This CDR3 spans 15 amino acids. The CDR3 loop is CASSLTQGENYGYTF. The CDR3 nucleotides read TGTGCCAGCAGCTTGACACAGGGAGAAAACTATGGCTACACCTTC.

The rearrangement links TRBV5-1 to TRBJ2-1, with a possible D match to TRBD2 (5 bases). CDR1 SGHRS and CDR2 YFSETQ come from the germline V gene. CDR3 size: 14 residues. Deletions cut 2 bases from V and 7 bases from J, with 13 bases between. The DNA for the CDR3 is TGCGCCAGCAGCTTCCCCACCGGGGATAATGAGCAGTTCTTC. It is translated as CASSFPTGDNEQFF.

V and J are TRBV6-6 and TRBJ1-6; D gene uncertain. V gave up 5 bases and J gave up 6 bases, with 5 bases separating them. The CDR3 sequence is 12 residues long. CDR1 is MNHNY and CDR2 is SVGAGI in the germline V gene (reference sequence). The CDR3 bases are TGTGCCAGCAGTCCTCCTAATTCACCCCTCCACTTT. Amino acids: CASSPPNSPLHF.

The chain couples TRBV4-3 to TRBJ2-2; 9 nucleotides match TRBD2. Germline assignment: CDR1 LGHNA and CDR2 YSLEER. Unmatched junction bases numbered 10, after V lost 0 bases and J lost 5 bases. This CDR3 comprises 18 residues. Here the CDR3 DNA reads TGCGCCAGCAGCCAAGACGTGTGGCGGGGGGGCGGTACCGGGGAGCTGTTTTTT. It is translated as CASSQDVWRGGGTGELFF.

The chain is built from TRBV9 and TRBJ2-1; weak D call: TRBD2 (6 bases). Trimming removed 2 bases from V and 8 bases from J, with 14 bases in between. Germline V lookup: CDR1 SGDLS, CDR2 YYNGEE. This CDR3 has 14 amino acids. DNA of the CDR3: TGTGCCAGCAGCGTCGGGAGTGAATTGGATGAGCAGTTCTTC. The encoded protein is CASSVGSELDEQFF.

As regards this clone: This sample also contains other DNA sequences that code for the same CDR3. The rearrangement links TRBV2 to TRBJ2-1; perhaps TRBD2 as D (6 bases). Germline-derived CDR1 and CDR2 are SNHLY and FYNNEI. The CDR3 consists of 15 residues. V lost 6 bases, J lost 2 bases, and 14 bases lay in between. CDR3 DNA: TGTGCCAGCAGCCCGTCTGCGGGGACCTACAATGAGCAGTTCTTC. Protein: CASSPSAGTYNEQFF.

The V and J genes are TRBV2 and TRBJ1-5; 10 bases fit TRBD1. V dropped 6 bases and J dropped 4; count of bases not matched to a gene: 3. There are 14 residues in the CDR3. Germline CDR1 reads SNHLY; CDR2 reads FYNNEI. CDR3: CASRGDRGNQPQHF. CDR3 bases: TGTGCCAGCAGGGGGGACAGGGGTAATCAGCCCCAGCATTTT.

The rearrangement uses TRBV9 and TRBJ2-1; 11 bases agree with TRBD2. This CDR3 comprises 15 residues. Trimming took 0 bases from V and 5 from J; bases not matched to a gene: 1. CDR1 and CDR2 (germline): SGDLS, YYNGEE. The CDR3 DNA reads as TGTGCCAGCAGCGTAGCGACTAGCGGGGACAATGAGCAGTTCTTC. It translates to CASSVATSGDNEQFF.